This T cell receptor beta chain is drawn from a study of blood T cell repertoires in COVID-19. Regarding this clone: The sample carries other DNA sequences with the same CDR3.

Enrollees, roughly 18 to 90 years old, lived in some 24 US areas. In assigning cohorts, the study relied on participant-reported clinical history. The CDR3 totals 14 residues. CDR1 is LNHDA and CDR2 is SQIVND in the germline V gene (reference sequence). After removal of 3 bases from V and 2 bases from J, the junction contained 3 bases not matched to a gene. Method: immunoSEQ multiplex PCR; TCRdb's copy keeps in-frame clones and lacks some. This sample yields hundreds of thousands of clones, of which 70% to 90% are seen a single time; 1.5% to 2% belongs to the top ten. This chain connects TRBV19 to TRBJ1-2; 7 bases align to TRBD1. This clonotype was obtained from a man aged 40-49 years who had recovered from COVID-19. Sequencing was done on a sample of PBMCs or T cells enriched from blood (not recorded which). CDR3 DNA sequence: TGTGCCAGTAGTATTGACAGGGAGAACTATGGCTACACCTTC. Its translation: CASSIDRENYGYTF.